This T cell receptor beta chain was documented in a study of OX40 agonist ivuxolimab in advanced cancers. Study-level information: Partial responses were achieved by three patients: one hepatocellular carcinoma, two cutaneous melanoma. Notes on the study in general: At 0.1-3.0 mg/kg, partial responders had clonal expansion among the lowest observed. Researchers report that CD8+ T cells had, on average, more expanded clones than CD4+.

TCRdb's table, derived via immunoSEQ multiplex PCR, lists solely in-frame clones and lacks some. The repertoire holds fewer than 95,000 clones, with around four fifths as singletons. CDR1 SGHRS and CDR2 YFSETQ come from the germline V gene. V shed 3 bases, J shed 6 bases, and the junction held 6 bases outside the gene matches. The CDR3 sequence is 15 residues long. Exclusion of a patient followed from autoimmune disease history or systemic immunosuppression. As concerns this clone: Its matching antigen is unknown.

This sequence was found in an adult with an advanced solid tumor such as melanoma, head and neck, liver or kidney cancer. The sample consisted of CD4+ or CD8+ T cells sorted from blood, taken in a trial of the OX40 agonist ivuxolimab. The chain combines TRBV5-1 with TRBJ2-1; 10 bases agree with TRBD2. CDR3 amino acids: CASSWVAGGGNEQFF. The DNA of the CDR3 is TGCGCCAGCAGCTGGGTAGCGGGAGGTGGCAATGAGCAGTTCTTC.